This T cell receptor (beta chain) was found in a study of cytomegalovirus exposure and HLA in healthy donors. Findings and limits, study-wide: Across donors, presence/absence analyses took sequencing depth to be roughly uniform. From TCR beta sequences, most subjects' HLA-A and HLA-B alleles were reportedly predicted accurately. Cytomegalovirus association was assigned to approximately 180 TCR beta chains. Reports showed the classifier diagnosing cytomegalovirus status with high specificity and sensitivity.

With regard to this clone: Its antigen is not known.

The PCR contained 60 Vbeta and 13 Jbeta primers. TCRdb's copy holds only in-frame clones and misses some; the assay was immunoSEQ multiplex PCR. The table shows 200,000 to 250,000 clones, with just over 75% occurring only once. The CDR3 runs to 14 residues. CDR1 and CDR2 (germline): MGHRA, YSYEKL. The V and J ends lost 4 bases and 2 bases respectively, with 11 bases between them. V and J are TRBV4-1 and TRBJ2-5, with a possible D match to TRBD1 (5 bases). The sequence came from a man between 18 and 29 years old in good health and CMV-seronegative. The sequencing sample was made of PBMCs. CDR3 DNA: TGCGCCAGCAGCCCCCCCGACAGTCAAGAGACCCAGTACTTC. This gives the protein CASSPPDSQETQYF.